This T cell receptor (beta chain) appears in the sequencing data of a study of OX40 agonist ivuxolimab in advanced cancers. Of note for this clone: Its antigen is undetermined.

Study observations and caveats: Among the lowest levels of clonal expansion were found in partial responders at 0.1-3.0 mg/kg.

At cycle 4 day 1, cycle 7 day 1, and baseline, blood was sampled. Only in-frame clones appear in the TCRdb table, and some are missing; sequencing was by immunoSEQ multiplex PCR. The repertoire includes approximately 92,000 clones, around 80% of them detected once, and roughly 5% sits in the top ten. The V gene's germline CDR1 is LGHNA and CDR2 YNFKEQ. With 10 bases removed from V and 2 bases from J, the gap between germline ends came to 11 bases. The CDR3 has 12 amino acids. The rearrangement uses TRBV4-2 and TRBJ1-2, with D perhaps matching TRBD1 (5 bases). The sequence derives from an adult with an advanced solid tumor such as melanoma, head and neck, liver or kidney cancer. This sample comprised CD4+ or CD8+ T cells sorted from blood, obtained in a trial of the OX40 agonist ivuxolimab. CDR3 sequence (DNA): TGTGCCATTTCCGGGACCAACTATGGCTACACCTTC. The encoded protein is CAISGTNYGYTF.